This T cell receptor (beta chain) was sequenced during a study of cytomegalovirus exposure and HLA in healthy donors. The study ran its PCR with 60 Vbeta and 13 Jbeta primers. Original processing methods: As a later analysis found, there were roughly 80 million unique TCR beta chains, of which around 9.9 million were shared. Only in-frame clones appear in the TCRdb table, and some are missing; sequencing was by immunoSEQ multiplex PCR. D and trimming were read from the DNA, whereas the V and J calls and clone size are those reported in that table. In the table there are approximately 100,000 clones, 65% to 80% of which are singletons. The CDR3 has 14 residues. The ends were cut back, 5 bases at V and 8 bases at J, with 21 bases in the middle. The germline V gene has CDR1 GTSNPN and CDR2 SVGIG (reference sequence). Healthy donors of bone marrow made up the group. This clone was counted a few times.

The chain links TRBV30 to TRBJ1-2, with D possibly TRBD1 on 6 matching bases. This sequence was found in a woman in her thirties or forties in good health and CMV-seronegative. Sequences were obtained from PBMCs. For the CDR3, the DNA is TGTGCCTGGTGGGGGCTAGGGCCTATCCTAGGCTACACCTTC. It specifies CAWWGLGPILGYTF. The complete variable domain, with remaining parts taken from reference TRBV30 and TRBJ1-2, reads SQTIHQWPATLVQPVGSPLSLECTVEGTSNPNLYWYRQAAGRGLQLLFYSVGIGQISSEVPQNLSASRPQDRQFILSSKKLLLSDSGFYLCAWWGLGPILGYTFGSGTRLTVV.